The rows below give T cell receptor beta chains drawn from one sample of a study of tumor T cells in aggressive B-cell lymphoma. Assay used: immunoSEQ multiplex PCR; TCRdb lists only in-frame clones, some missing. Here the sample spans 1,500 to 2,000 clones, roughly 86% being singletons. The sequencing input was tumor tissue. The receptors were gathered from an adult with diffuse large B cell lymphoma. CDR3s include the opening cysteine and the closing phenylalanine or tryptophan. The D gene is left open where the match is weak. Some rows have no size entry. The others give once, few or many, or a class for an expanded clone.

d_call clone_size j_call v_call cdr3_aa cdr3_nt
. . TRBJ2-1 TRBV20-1 CSARTYNEQFF TGCAGTGCCAGGACATACAATGAGCAGTTCTTC
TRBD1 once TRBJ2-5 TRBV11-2 CASSSPSGGVKTQYF TGTGCCAGCAGCTCACCCTCAGGGGGCGTAAAGACCCAGTACTTC
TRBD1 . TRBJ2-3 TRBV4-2 CASSPRQGKLTDTQYF TGTGCCAGCAGCCCCCGACAGGGGAAACTCACAGATACGCAGTATTTT
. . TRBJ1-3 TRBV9 CASSVGHRAGNTIYF TGTGCCAGCAGCGTAGGACACAGGGCTGGAAACACCATATATTTT
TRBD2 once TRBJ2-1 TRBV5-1 CASSSRTSGSSNEQFF TGCGCCAGCAGCTCCAGGACTAGCGGGAGTTCAAATGAGCAGTTCTTC
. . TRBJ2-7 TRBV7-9 CASSPVHGDEQYF TGTGCCAGCAGCCCAGTCCACGGGGACGAGCAGTACTTC
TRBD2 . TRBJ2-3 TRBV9 CASSVVYSGVLDTQYF TGTGCCAGCAGCGTAGTCTATAGCGGGGTTTTAGATACGCAGTATTTT
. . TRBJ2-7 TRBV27 CASSPHYEQYF TGTGCCAGCAGTCCACACTACGAGCAGTACTTC
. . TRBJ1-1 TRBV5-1 CASSLRSGKVTEAFF TGCGCCAGCAGCTTGAGGTCAGGGAAGGTGACTGAAGCTTTCTTT
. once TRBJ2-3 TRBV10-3 CAISVLLAKDTQYF TGTGCCATCAGTGTGCTGCTAGCCAAAGATACGCAGTATTTT
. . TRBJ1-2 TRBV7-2 CASSAQGVYGYTF TGTGCCAGCAGCGCCCAGGGTGTCTATGGCTACACCTTC
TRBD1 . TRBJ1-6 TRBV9 CASSVGTGGVSYNSPLHF TGTGCCAGCAGCGTAGGAACAGGGGGTGTATCCTATAATTCACCCCTCCACTTT
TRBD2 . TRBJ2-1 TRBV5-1 CASSLAGTSGYNEQFF TGCGCCAGCAGCTTGGCAGGGACTAGCGGTTACAATGAGCAGTTCTTC
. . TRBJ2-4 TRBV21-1 CASSPSDSIKNIQYF TGTGCCAGCAGCCCCTCGGACAGTATCAAAAACATTCAGTACTTC
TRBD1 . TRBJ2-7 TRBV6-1 CASRERQGVSYEQYF TGTGCCAGCAGAGAAAGACAGGGGGTCTCCTACGAGCAGTACTTC
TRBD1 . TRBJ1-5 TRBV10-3 CASKGQGEQPQHF TGTGCCAGCAAGGGACAGGGTGAGCAGCCCCAGCATTTT
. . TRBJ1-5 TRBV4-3 CASSQDSAGNQPQHF TGCGCCAGCAGCCAAGATAGCGCGGGGAATCAGCCCCAGCATTTT
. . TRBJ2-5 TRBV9 CASSVGGFQETQYF TGTGCCAGCAGCGTAGGCGGCTTCCAAGAGACCCAGTACTTC
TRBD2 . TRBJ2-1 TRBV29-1 CSASGRIVDEQFF TGCAGTGCTAGCGGTCGAATTGTGGATGAGCAGTTCTTC
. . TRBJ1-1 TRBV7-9 CASSLARGTEAFF TGTGCCAGCAGCTTAGCGAGGGGGACTGAAGCTTTCTTT
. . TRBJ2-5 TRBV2 CASSRGMEETQYF TGTGCCAGCAGTCGCGGAATGGAGGAGACCCAGTACTTC
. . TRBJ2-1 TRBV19 CASRGSGVFNEQFF TGTGCCAGTAGAGGATCGGGAGTTTTCAATGAGCAGTTCTTC
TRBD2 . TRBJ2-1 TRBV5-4 CASTYGTSSYEQFF TGTGCCAGCACCTACGGGACTAGTAGCTATGAGCAGTTCTTC
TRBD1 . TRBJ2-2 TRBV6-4 CASSARQGGTGELFF TGTGCCAGCAGTGCTCGACAGGGGGGCACCGGGGAGCTGTTTTTT
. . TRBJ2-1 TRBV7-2 CASSRSALYNEQFF TGTGCCAGCAGCCGGAGTGCTCTTTACAATGAGCAGTTCTTC
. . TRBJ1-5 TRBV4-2 CASSQGSAGVQPQHF TGTGCCAGCAGCCAAGGGAGTGCGGGGGTTCAGCCCCAGCATTTT
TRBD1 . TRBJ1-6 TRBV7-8 CASSEGQVDSPLHF TGTGCCAGCAGCGAGGGACAGGTCGATTCACCCCTCCACTTT
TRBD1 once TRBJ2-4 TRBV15 CATSRYPGQLNIQYF TGTGCCACCAGCAGATACCCGGGACAGCTAAACATTCAGTACTTC
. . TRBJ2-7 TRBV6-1 CASSEGGAYEQYF TGTGCCAGCAGTGAAGGGGGCGCCTACGAGCAGTACTTC
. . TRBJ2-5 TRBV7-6 CASSLGGREWKETQYF TGTGCCAGCAGTCTTGGGGGGCGGGAGTGGAAAGAGACCCAGTACTTC
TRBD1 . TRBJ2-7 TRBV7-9 CASSRSLQGTYEQYF TGTGCCAGCAGCCGCAGCCTACAGGGGACCTACGAGCAGTACTTC
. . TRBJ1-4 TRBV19 CASSTGRARREEDEKLFF TGTGCCAGTAGTACAGGACGGGCCCGTCGGGAGGAAGATGAAAAACTGTTTTTT
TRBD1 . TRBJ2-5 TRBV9 CASSAGTGDTQYF TGTGCCAGCAGTGCCGGGACAGGGGATACCCAGTACTTC
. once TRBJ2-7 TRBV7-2 CASSLRRYEQYF TGTGCCAGCAGCCTAAGGAGGTACGAGCAGTACTTC
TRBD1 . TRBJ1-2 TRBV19 CASSKGTVYGYTF TGTGCCAGTAGTAAGGGGACAGTGTATGGCTACACCTTC
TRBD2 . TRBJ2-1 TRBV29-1 CSVVLGLAGNEQFF TGCAGCGTTGTACTGGGACTAGCGGGAAATGAGCAGTTCTTC
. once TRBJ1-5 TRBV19 CASSIETAASNLPQHF TGTGCCAGTAGTATAGAGACGGCGGCGTCGAATCTGCCTCAGCATTTT